This T cell receptor (beta chain) originates from a study of blood T cell repertoires in COVID-19. Study context: Sites across the United States, Italy and Spain contributed samples from acute and convalescent COVID-19. T cells, B-cell-depleted T cells, or PBMCs supplied cDNA or gDNA.

Trimming cost V 0 bases and J 7 bases; bases outside gene matches: 7. The CDR3 contains 16 residues. The germline gives CDR1 LNHNV, CDR2 YYDKDF (reference sequence). Per the authors' pipeline: Nucleated cell number was recorded as an estimate derived from reference gene primer amplification. Using immunoSEQ multiplex PCR, the repertoire was profiled, and TCRdb retains in-frame clones only, with some absent. That table supplies the V and J calls and clone size; D and trimming were determined from the DNA. The table records about 400,000 clones, 70% to 90% of them present only once. The chain has TRBV15 and TRBJ2-1, with 9 positions matching TRBD2. Sequenced sample: peripheral blood. The TCR comes from a human donor in a cohort sampled during active COVID-19. Written as DNA, the CDR3 is TGTGCCACCAGCAGAGATCAAAGCGGGAGGTGGAATGAGCAGTTCTTC. This codes for CATSRDQSGRWNEQFF.